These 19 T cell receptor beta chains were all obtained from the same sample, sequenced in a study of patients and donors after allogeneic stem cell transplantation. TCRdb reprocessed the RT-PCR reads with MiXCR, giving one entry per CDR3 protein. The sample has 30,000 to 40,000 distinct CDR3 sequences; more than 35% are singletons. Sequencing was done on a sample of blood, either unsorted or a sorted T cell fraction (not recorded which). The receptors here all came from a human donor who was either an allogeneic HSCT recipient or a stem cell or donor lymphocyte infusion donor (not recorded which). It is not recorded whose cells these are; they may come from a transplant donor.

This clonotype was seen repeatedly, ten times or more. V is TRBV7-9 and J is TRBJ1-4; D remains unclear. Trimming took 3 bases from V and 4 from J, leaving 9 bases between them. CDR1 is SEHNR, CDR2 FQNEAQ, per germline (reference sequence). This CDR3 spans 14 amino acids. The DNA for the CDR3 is TGTGCCAGCAGCTTGAGGTCACGTAATGAAAAACTGTTTTTT. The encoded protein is CASSLRSRNEKLFF.

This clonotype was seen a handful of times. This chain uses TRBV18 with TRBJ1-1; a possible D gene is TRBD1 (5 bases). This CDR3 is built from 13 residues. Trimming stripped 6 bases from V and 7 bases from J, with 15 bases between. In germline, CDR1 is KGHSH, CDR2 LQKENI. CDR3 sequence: CASSTTEVIEAFF. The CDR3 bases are TGTGCCAGCTCGACGACAGAAGTCATTGAAGCTTTCTTT.

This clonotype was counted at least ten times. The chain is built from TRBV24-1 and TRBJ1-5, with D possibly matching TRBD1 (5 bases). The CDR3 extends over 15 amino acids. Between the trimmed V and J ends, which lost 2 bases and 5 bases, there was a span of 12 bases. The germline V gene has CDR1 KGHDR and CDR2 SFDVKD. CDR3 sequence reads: CATSDSGGGHQPQHF. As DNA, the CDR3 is TGTGCCACCAGTGATTCGGGGGGGGGACATCAGCCCCAGCATTTT.

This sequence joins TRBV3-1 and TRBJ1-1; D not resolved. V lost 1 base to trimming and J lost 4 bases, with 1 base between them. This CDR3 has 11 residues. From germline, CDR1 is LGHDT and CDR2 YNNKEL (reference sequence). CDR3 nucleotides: TGTGCCAGCAGCCAAGTCACTGAAGCTTTCTTT. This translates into CASSQVTEAFF.

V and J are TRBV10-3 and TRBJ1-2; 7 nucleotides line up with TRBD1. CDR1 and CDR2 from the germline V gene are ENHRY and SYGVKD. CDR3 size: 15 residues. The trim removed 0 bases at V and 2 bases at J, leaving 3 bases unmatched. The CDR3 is CAISESGRGNYGYTF. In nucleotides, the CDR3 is TGTGCCATCAGTGAGTCCGGCAGGGGGAACTATGGCTACACCTTC.

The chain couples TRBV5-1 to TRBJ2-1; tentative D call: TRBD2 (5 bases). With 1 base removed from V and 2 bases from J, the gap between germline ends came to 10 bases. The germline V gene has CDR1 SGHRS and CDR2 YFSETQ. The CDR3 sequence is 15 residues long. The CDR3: CASSLYGGPYNEQFF. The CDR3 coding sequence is TGCGCCAGCAGCTTGTATGGCGGGCCCTACAATGAGCAGTTCTTC.

The CDR3 nucleotides read TGTGCCAGCAGAGCCACGGGACAGGGAATCAATGAGCAGTTCTTC. Its translation is CASRATGQGINEQFF. The J gene is TRBJ2-1, the V gene TRBV2; TRBD1 agrees at 9 bases. The V segment lost 6 bases and the J segment 6 bases; nucleotides outside the gene matches: 9. Germline V gene lookup returns CDR1 SNHLY and CDR2 FYNNEI. The CDR3 is 15 amino acids.

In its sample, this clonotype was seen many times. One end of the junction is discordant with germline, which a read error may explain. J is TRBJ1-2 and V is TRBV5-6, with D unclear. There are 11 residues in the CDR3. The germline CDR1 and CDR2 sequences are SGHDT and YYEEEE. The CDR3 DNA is TGCGCCAGCAGCTTGGCCGGTGGCTACACCTTC. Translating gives CASSLAGGYTF.

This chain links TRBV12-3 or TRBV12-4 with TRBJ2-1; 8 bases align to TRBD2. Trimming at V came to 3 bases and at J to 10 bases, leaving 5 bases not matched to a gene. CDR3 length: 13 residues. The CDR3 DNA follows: TGTGCCAGCAGTTTGGGACTAGTGGGCGAGCAGTTCTTC. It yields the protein CASSLGLVGEQFF.

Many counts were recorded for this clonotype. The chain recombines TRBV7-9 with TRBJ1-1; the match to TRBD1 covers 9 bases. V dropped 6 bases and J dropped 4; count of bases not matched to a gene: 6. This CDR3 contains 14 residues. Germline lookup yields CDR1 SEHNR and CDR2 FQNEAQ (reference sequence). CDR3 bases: TGTGCCAGCAGTTCCGGACAGGGGTTCACTGAAGCTTTCTTT. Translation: CASSSGQGFTEAFF.

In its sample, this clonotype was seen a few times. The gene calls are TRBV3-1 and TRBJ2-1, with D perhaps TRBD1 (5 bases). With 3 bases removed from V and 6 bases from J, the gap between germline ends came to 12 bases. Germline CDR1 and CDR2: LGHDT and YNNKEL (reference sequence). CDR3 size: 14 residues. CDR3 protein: CASSQRSGFNEQFF. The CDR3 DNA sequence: TGTGCCAGCAGCCAGAGGTCAGGGTTCAATGAGCAGTTCTTC.

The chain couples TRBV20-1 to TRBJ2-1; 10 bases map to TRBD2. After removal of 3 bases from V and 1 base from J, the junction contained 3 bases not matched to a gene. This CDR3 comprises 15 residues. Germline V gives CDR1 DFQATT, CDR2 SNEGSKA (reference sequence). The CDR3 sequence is CSASVLAGSYNEQFF. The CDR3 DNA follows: TGCAGTGCTAGCGTACTAGCGGGGTCCTACAATGAGCAGTTCTTC.

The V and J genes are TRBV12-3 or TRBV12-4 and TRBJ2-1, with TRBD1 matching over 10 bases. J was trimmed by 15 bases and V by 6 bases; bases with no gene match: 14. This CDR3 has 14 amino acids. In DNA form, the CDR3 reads TGTGCCAGCAGGCAGGACAGGGGGGGCCTATCACCGTTCTTC. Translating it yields CASRQDRGGLSPFF.

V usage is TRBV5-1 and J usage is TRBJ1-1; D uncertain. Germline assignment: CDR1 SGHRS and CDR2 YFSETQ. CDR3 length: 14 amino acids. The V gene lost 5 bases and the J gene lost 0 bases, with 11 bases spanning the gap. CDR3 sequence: CASSSELMNTEAFF. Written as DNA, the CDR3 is TGCGCCAGCAGTTCTGAGCTCATGAACACTGAAGCTTTCTTT.

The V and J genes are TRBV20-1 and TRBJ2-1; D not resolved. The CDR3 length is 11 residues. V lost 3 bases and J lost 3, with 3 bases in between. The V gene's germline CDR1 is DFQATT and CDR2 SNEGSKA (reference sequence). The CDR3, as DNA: TGCAGTGCTAGTTTCTACAATGAGCAGTTCTTC. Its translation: CSASFYNEQFF.

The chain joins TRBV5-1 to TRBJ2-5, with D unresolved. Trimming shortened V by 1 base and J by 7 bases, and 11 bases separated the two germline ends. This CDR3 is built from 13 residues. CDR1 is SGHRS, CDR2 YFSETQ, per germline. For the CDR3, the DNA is TGCGCCAGCAGCTTGAAGGTGCTAGGGACCCAGTACTTC. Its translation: CASSLKVLGTQYF.

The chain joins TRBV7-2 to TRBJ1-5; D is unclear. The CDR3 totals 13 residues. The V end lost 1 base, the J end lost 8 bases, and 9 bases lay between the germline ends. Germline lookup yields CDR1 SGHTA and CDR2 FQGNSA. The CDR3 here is CASSLEGAKPQHF. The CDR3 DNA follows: TGTGCCAGCAGCTTAGAGGGCGCTAAGCCCCAGCATTTT.

The CDR3, as DNA: TGCGCCAGCAGCCAAGAGGCGTACACTGAAGCTTTCTTT. As protein: CASSQEAYTEAFF. This chain joins TRBV4-3 and TRBJ1-1; D is undetermined. Trimming removed 0 bases from V and 3 bases from J, with 5 bases in between. The CDR3 consists of 13 residues. Germline CDR1 LGHNA, CDR2 YSLEER.

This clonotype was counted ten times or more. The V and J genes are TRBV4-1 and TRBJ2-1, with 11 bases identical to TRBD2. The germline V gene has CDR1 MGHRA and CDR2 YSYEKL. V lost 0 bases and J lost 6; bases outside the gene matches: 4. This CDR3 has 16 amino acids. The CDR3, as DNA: TGCGCCAGCAGCCAAGAAGGTCTAGCGGGAGGCAATGAGCAGTTCTTC. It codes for CASSQEGLAGGNEQFF.